This TCR beta chain derives from a study of T cells in Graves' hyperthyroidism and ophthalmopathy. Patients between 18 and 65 years old had hyperthyroidism, newly diagnosed and lasting under 2 months. This clonotype was observed many times. Amplified regions were TCR beta CDR3 sequences from RNA transcripts. The TCR CDR3 first-round RT-PCR relied on the HTBI primer set. TCRdb reanalysed the multiplex PCR reads using MiXCR and keeps one entry per CDR3 protein. The sample has about half a million distinct CDR3 sequences; less than 25% are singletons. CDR3 size: 16 residues. The V end was cut by 4 bases, the J end by 5 bases, with 20 bases between.

The sample comprised blood. This clonotype was sampled from a man between 18 and 35 years old with Graves' hyperthyroidism. The chain carries TRBV12-3 or TRBV12-4 and TRBJ2-5; D possibly matches TRBD1 or TRBD2 (6 bases each). This CDR3 is CASSSTSSEGGETQYF. The CDR3 DNA follows: TGTGCCAGCAGTTCCACCTCCTCGGAAGGGGGGGAGACCCAGTACTTC.